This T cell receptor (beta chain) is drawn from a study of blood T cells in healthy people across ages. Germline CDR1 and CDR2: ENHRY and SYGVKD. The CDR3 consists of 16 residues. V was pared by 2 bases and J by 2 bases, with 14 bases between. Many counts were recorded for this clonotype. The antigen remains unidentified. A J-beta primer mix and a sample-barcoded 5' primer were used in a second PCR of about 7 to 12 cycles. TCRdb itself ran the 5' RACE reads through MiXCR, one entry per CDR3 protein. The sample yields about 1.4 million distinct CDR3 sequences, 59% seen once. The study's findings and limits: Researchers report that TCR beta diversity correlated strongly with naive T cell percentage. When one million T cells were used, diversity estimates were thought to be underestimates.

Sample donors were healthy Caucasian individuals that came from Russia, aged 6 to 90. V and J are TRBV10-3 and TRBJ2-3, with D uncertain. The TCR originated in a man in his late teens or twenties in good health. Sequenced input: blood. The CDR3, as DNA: TGTGCCATCAGTGAGAGTGAGGCGGAGATCACAGATACGCAGTATTTT. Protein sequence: CAISESEAEITDTQYF.